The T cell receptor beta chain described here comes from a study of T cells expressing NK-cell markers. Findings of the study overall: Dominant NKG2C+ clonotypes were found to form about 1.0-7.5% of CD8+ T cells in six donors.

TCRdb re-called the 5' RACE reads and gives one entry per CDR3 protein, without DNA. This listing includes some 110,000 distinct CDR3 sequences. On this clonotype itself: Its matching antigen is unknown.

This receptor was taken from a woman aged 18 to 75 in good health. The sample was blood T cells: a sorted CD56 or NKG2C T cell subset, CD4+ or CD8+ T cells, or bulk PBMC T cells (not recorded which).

This CDR3 reads CASSLPPEEQYF. The chain employs TRBV5-1 and TRBJ2-7; TCRdb indicates TRBD1, and absent DNA this call remains unverified. This CDR3 is built from 12 residues. The V gene's germline CDR1 is SGHRS and CDR2 YFSETQ.